The T cell receptor beta chain under discussion was sequenced for a study of control samples from healthy donors and cancer patients. Germline-derived CDR1 and CDR2 are SGDLS and YYNGEE. This CDR3 has 14 amino acids. Trimming removed 0 bases from V and 3 bases from J, with 9 bases in between. Sequenced by immunoSEQ multiplex PCR; TCRdb stores in-frame clones only, minus some. The sample contains approximately 150,000 clones, under 90% of which appear only once. The chain joins TRBV9 to TRBJ1-2, with D hard to call. The sequencing sample was made of blood. The origin of this receptor is a man under 40 in good health. The CDR3 region has the DNA TGTGCCAGCAGCGTAGAAGCCGGGGACTATGGCTACACCTTC. The encoded protein is CASSVEAGDYGYTF.